Ten or more counts support the clone carrying this T cell receptor gamma chain. Its antigen remains unknown. A read error is likely here: a far larger clone is one base away. Distinct nucleotide sequences in the sample also encode this CDR3. Both TRG and TRD chains were sequenced from each sorted sample. TCRdb re-called the multiplex PCR reads with CATT. The repertoire holds about 30,000 gamma-chain clones, with around 1.4% as singletons. Flow sorting of PBMC yielded separate Vgamma9/Vdelta2+ and Vdelta2-negative gammadelta T cell populations for bulk repertoire analysis. Germline lookup yields CDR1 GITISATS and CDR2 ISYDGTV (reference sequence). The CDR3 is made up of 14 amino acids. This sample stems from a study of γδ T cells in repeated Plasmodium falciparum infection. Study-wide points: Many TCRgamma sequences overlapped between individuals in stable Vgamma9/Vdelta2+ repertoires.

The TCR sequence derives from a pool of human donors (malaria-infected and uninfected, not separated). This chain connects TRGV9 to TRGJP. TCRdb is silent on the J gene; assignment here came from matching the DNA to germline. The specimen was gamma-delta T cells from blood. CDR3 bases: TGTGCCTTGTGGGAGGTGGCGGGCAAGAAAATCAAGGTATTT. Protein product: CALWEVAGKKIKVF.